The present T cell receptor (beta chain) was sequenced within a study of metastatic and nonmetastatic thyroid tumors. Every patient underwent thyroid surgery untreated. This clone was observed many times. Trimming pared 1 base from V and 6 bases from J, leaving 8 bases between. There are 13 residues in the CDR3. TCRdb ran MiXCR on the PCR reads. The sample holds tens of thousands of clones; over 15% are singletons and the top ten take about 10%. Sequenced sample: blood. This rearrangement joins TRBV12-3 or TRBV12-4 to TRBJ2-3, with D hard to call. This receptor was taken from a female donor with papillary thyroid cancer or a benign thyroid nodule (not recorded which). Some clones in this sample may be carry-over from other donors' samples. In DNA, the CDR3 is TGTGCCAGCAGTTTAGGGGCCAGGGATACGCAGTATTTT. Its translation: CASSLGARDTQYF.